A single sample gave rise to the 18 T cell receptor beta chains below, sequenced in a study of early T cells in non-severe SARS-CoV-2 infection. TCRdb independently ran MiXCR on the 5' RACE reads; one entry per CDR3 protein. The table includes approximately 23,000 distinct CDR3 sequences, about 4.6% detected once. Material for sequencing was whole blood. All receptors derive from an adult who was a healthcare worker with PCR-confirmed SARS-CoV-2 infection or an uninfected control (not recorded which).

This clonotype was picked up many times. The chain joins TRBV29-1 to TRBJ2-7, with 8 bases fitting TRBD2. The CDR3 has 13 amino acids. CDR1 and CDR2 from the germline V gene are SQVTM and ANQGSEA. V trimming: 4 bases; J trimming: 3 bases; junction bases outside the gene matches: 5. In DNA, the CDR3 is TGCAGCGTTGGTAGCGGGACTTACTACGAGCAGTACTTC. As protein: CSVGSGTYYEQYF.

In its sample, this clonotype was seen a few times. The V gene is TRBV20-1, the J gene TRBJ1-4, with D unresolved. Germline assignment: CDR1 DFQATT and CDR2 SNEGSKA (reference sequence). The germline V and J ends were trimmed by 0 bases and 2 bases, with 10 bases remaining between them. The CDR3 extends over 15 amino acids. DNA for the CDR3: TGCAGTGCTAGAGATCTGGTTACGACTAATGAAAAACTGTTTTTT. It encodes CSARDLVTTNEKLFF.

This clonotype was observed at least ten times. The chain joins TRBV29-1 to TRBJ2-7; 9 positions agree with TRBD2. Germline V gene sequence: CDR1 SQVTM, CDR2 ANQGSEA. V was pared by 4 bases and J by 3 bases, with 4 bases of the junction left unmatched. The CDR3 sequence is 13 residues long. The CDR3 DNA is TGCAGCGTTGTGGCGGGAGGGAACTACGAGCAGTACTTC. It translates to CSVVAGGNYEQYF.

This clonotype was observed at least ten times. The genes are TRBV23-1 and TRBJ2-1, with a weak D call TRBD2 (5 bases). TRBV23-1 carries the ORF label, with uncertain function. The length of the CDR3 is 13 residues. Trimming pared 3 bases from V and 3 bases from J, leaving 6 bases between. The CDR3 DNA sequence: TGCGCCAGCAGTCATAGCGTCTACAATGAGCAGTTCTTC. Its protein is CASSHSVYNEQFF.

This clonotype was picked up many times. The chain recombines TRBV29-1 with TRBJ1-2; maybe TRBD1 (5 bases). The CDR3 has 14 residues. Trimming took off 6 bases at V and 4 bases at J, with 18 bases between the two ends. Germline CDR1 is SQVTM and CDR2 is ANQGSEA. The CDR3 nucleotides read TGCAGCGTCTCTGGGACCCAGGGAATCTATGGCTACACCTTC. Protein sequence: CSVSGTQGIYGYTF.

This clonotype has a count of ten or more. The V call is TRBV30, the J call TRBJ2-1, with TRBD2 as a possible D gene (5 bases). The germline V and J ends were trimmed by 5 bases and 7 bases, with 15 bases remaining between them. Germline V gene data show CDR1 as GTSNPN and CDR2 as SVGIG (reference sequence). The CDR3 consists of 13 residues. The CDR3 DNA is TGTGCCTGGGAAAAGGGAGTAGGTAATGAGCAGTTCTTC. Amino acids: CAWEKGVGNEQFF.

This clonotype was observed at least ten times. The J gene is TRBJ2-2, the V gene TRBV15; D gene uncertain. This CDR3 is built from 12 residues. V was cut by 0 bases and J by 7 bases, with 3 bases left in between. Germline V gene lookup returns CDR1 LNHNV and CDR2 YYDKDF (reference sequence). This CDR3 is CATSREVGELFF. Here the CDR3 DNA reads TGTGCCACCAGCAGAGAGGTCGGGGAGCTGTTTTTT.

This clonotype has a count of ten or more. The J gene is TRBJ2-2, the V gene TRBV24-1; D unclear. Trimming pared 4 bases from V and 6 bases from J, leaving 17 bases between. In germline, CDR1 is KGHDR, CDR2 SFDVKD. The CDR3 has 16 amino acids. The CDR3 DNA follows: TGTGCCACCAGTGACCAAATTTCGGACGTTGCCGGGGAGCTGTTTTTT. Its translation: CATSDQISDVAGELFF.

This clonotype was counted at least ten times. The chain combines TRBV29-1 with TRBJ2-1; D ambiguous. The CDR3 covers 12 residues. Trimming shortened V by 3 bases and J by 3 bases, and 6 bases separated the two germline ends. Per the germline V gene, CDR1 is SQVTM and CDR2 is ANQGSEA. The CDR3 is CSVDFGYNEQFF. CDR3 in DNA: TGCAGCGTTGATTTCGGCTACAATGAGCAGTTCTTC.

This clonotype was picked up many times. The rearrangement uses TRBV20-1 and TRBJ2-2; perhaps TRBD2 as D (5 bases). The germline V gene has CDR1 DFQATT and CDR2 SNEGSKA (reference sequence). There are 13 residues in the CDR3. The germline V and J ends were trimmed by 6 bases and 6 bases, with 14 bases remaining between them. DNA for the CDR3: TGCAGTGCAACGGCGACTAACGCCGGGGAGCTGTTTTTT. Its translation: CSATATNAGELFF.

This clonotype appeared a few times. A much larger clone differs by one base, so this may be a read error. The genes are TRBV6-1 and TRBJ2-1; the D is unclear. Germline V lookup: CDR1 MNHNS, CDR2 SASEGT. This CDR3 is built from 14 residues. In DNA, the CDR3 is TGTGTCAGCAGTGAAGAGCCGAGGTCTCATGAGCAGTTCTTC. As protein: CVSSEEPRSHEQFF.

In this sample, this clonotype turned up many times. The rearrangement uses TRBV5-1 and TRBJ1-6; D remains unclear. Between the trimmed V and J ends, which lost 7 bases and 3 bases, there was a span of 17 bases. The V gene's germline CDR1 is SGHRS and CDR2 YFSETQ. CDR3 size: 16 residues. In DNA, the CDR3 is TGCGCCAGCGGACTTGGAGGGAGAGTCTATAATTCACCCCTCCACTTT. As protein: CASGLGGRVYNSPLHF.

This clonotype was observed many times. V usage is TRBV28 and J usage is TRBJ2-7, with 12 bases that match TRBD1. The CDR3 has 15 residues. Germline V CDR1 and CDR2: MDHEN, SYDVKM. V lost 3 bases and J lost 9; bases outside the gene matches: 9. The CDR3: CASSFPGTGGVGQYF. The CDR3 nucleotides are TGTGCCAGCAGTTTCCCCGGGACAGGGGGCGTCGGGCAGTACTTC.

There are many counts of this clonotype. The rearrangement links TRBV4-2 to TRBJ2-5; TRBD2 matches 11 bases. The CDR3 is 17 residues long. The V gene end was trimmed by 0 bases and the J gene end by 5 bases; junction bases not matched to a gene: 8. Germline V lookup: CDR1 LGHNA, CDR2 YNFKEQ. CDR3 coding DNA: TGTGCCAGCAGCCAAGACGGAGTAGCGGGAGGGCACGAGACCCAGTACTTC. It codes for CASSQDGVAGGHETQYF.

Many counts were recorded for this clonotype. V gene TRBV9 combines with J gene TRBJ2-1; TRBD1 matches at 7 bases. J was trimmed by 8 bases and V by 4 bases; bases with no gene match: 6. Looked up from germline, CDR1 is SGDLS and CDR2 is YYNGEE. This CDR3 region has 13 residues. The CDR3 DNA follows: TGTGCCAGCAGCCCCCGACAGGGCCATGAGCAGTTCTTC. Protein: CASSPRQGHEQFF. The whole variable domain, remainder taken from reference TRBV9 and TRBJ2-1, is DSGVTQTPKHLITATGQRVTLRCSPRSGDLSVYWYQQSLDQGLQFLIQYYNGEERAKGNILERFSAQQFPDLHSELNLSSLELGDSALYFCASSPRQGHEQFFGPGTRLTVL.

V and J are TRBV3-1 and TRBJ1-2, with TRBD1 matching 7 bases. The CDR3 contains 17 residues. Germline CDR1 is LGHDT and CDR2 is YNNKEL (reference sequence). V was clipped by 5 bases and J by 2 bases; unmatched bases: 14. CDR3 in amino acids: CASSARIPLGQNYGYTF. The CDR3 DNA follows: TGTGCCAGCAGCGCACGTATACCCTTGGGACAGAACTATGGCTACACCTTC.

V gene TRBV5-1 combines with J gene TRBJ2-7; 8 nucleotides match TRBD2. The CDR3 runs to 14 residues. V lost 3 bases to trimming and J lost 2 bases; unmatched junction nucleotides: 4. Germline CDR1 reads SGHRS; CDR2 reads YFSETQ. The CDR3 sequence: CASSSTGGPYEQYF. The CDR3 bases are TGCGCCAGCAGCTCTACGGGAGGGCCCTACGAGCAGTACTTC.

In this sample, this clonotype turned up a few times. CDR3: CASSTELEQYF. In DNA, the CDR3 is TGTGCCAGCAGTACTGAGCTCGAGCAGTACTTC. The chain recombines TRBV28 with TRBJ2-7, with no clear D. Germline loops: CDR1 MDHEN, CDR2 SYDVKM. Trimming removed 5 bases from V and 6 bases from J, with 8 bases in between. The CDR3 sequence is 11 residues long.